This TCR beta chain was retrieved from a study of Ad26.COV2.S vaccination and SARS-CoV-2 variants. Across the whole study: It was the COV1001 Ad26.COV2.S trial arm that included the donor. General study results and limits: Participants given vaccine showed non-spike TCR breadth similar to that of placebo recipients. Quantification of TCR breadth and depth may have yielded underestimates of total T cell responses. Spike-specific TCR breadth was greater in vaccine than placebo recipients.

This table comes from immunoSEQ multiplex PCR, and its TCRdb copy is limited to in-frame clones, with some not included. The sample gives 300,000 to 350,000 clones, around 85% of which show up once; around 2% is in the top ten. The treatment was: around 19 received Ad26.COV2.S at low or high dose, single or two shots; about 5 received placebo; per-sample allocation not given. Sample collection was performed on day 63 after the first vaccine or placebo injection. This clone was seen only a few times. Its antigen remains unidentified. The V end lost 2 bases, the J end lost 8 bases, and 17 bases lay between the germline ends. Germline CDR1 is SGHNT and CDR2 is YYREEE (reference sequence). This CDR3 comprises 16 residues.

The chain employs TRBV5-4 and TRBJ1-6, with D possibly TRBD1 on 6 matching bases. The material sequenced was peripheral blood, taken in a trial of Ad26.COV2.S vaccine versus placebo. The TCR was taken from a person between 18 and 65 years old who received the Ad26.COV2.S COVID-19 vaccine or a placebo. The CDR3 here is CASSLLQGGVDSPLHF. In DNA form, the CDR3 reads TGTGCCAGCAGCTTACTACAGGGCGGGGTTGATTCACCCCTCCACTTT.